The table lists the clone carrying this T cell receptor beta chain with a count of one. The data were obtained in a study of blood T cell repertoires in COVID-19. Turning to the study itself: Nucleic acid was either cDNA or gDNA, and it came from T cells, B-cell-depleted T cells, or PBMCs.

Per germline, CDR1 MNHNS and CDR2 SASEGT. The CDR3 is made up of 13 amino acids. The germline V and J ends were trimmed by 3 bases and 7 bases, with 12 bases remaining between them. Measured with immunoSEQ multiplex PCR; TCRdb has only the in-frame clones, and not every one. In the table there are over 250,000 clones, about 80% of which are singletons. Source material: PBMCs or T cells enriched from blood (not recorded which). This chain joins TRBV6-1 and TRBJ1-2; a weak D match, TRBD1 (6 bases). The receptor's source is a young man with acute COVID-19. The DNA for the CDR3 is TGTGCCAGCAGTGACGGACAGTGGTCTGGCTACACCTTC. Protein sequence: CASSDGQWSGYTF.